This T cell receptor (beta chain) stems from a study of blood T cell repertoires in COVID-19. Looking at the study overall: The United States, Italy and Spain supplied acute and convalescent COVID-19 samples.

The cohort comprised adults aged about 18 to 100 years residing in approximately 25 US areas. Assay used: immunoSEQ multiplex PCR; TCRdb lists only in-frame clones, some missing. The data contain 300,000 to 400,000 clones, around 87% of them singletons. The CDR3 has 15 residues. Germline-derived CDR1 and CDR2 are SEHNR and FQNEAQ (reference sequence). With V trimmed by 5 bases and J by 5 bases, 5 bases remained unmatched. Sequenced sample: PBMCs or T cells enriched from blood (not recorded which). The clonotype was recovered from a woman aged 30 to 39 with acute COVID-19. The genes are TRBV7-9 and TRBJ2-3; 12 bases are shared with TRBD1. The CDR3 DNA reads TGTGCCAGCAGCCGGGACAGGGGGCCGGGAGATACGCAGTATTTT. Translation: CASSRDRGPGDTQYF.